This TCR beta chain came from a study of T-cell reconstitution after alpha-beta-depleted transplantation in children. Preparation of the TCRbeta library was carried out with unique molecular identifiers. TCRdb passed the PCR reads through MiXCR, listing each CDR3 protein once. This table has around 700,000 distinct CDR3 sequences, under 15% appearing once. Per germline, CDR1 DFQATT and CDR2 SNEGSKA (reference sequence). V gave up 4 bases and J gave up 3 bases; unmatched junction bases: 10. The CDR3 contains 15 residues. Many counts were recorded for this clonotype. Its antigen remains unknown. Study observations and caveats: From surviving recipient T cells and thymic progenitors came the high day-60 TCRbeta diversity observed in some patients. Diversity and T-cell counts at one year after transplant derived mostly from new T cells. At around two months after transplant, the alpha-beta T cells were reportedly derived from several hundred expanded clones that came from non-depleted graft cells.

The specimen comprised PBMCs, sampled before TCRalphabeta/CD19-depleted stem cell transplant. V usage is TRBV20-1 and J usage is TRBJ2-7, with 9 bases that match TRBD2. The TCR sequence derives from a girl aged 2-15 years with congenital amegakaryocytic thrombocytopenia, due to receive a stem cell transplant. CDR3 sequence reads: CSATSGSGSDYEQYF. The DNA of the CDR3 is TGCAGTGCTACATCGGGTAGCGGGAGTGACTACGAGCAGTACTTC.